Sequencing of this T cell receptor beta chain was carried out in a study of blood T cell repertoires in COVID-19. TCRdb keeps only in-frame clones here, not all; method: immunoSEQ multiplex PCR. In the table there are tens of thousands of clones, roughly 88% of which are singletons. The sequence was obtained from a woman at least 80 years old with acute or convalescent COVID-19. The sequencing sample was made of peripheral blood.

This CDR3 is CASSSLAGGPAYNEQFF. CDR3 coding DNA: TGTGCCAGCAGCTCCCTAGCGGGAGGGCCCGCCTACAATGAGCAGTTCTTC. The rearrangement joins TRBV7-2 to TRBJ2-1; 12 nucleotides line up with TRBD2. The ends lost 4 bases at V and 2 bases at J; junction bases unmatched: 6. The germline V gene encodes CDR1 SGHTA and CDR2 FQGNSA. The CDR3 has 17 residues.